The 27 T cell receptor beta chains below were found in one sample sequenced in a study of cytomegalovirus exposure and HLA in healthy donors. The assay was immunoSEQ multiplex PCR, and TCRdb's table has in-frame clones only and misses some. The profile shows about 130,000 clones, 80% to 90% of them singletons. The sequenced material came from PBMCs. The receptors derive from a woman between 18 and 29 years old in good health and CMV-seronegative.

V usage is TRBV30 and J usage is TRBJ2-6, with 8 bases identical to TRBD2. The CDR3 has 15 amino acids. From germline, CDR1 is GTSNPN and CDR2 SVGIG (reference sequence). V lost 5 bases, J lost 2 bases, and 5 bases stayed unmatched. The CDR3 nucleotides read TGTGCCTGGGGACTAGCCCCGGCTGGGGCCAACGTCCTGACTTTC. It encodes CAWGLAPAGANVLTF.

CDR3 protein: CASSLGGGAYHEQFF. CDR3 DNA: TGTGCCAGCAGTTTAGGCGGGGGGGCTTATCATGAGCAGTTCTTC. V and J are TRBV28 and TRBJ2-1, with 9 nucleotides matching TRBD2. Germline V gene data show CDR1 as MDHEN and CDR2 as SYDVKM. The CDR3 totals 15 residues. J lost 8 bases, V lost 2 bases, and 7 bases had no gene match.

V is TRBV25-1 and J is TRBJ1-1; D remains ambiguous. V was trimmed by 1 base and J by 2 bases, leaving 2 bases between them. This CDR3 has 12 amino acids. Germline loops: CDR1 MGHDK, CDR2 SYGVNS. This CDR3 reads CASSESNTEAFF. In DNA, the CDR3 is TGTGCCAGCAGTGAATCAAACACTGAAGCTTTCTTT.

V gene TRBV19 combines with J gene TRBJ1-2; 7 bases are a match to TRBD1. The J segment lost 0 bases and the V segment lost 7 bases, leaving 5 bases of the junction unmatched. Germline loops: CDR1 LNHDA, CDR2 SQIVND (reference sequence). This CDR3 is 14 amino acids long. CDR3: CASNQGGPNYGYTF. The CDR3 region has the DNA TGTGCCAGTAACCAGGGGGGACCTAACTATGGCTACACCTTC. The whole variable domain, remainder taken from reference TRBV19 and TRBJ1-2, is DGGITQSPKYLFRKEGQNVTLSCEQNLNHDAMYWYRQDPGQGLRLIYYSQIVNDFQKGDIAEGYSVSREKKESFPLTVTSAQKNPTAFYLCASNQGGPNYGYTFGSGTRLTVV.

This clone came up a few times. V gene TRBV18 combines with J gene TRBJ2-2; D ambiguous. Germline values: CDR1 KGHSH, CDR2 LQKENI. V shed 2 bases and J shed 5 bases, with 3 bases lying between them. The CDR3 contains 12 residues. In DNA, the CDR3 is TGTGCCAGCTCACCAATAACCGGGGAGCTGTTTTTT. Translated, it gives CASSPITGELFF.

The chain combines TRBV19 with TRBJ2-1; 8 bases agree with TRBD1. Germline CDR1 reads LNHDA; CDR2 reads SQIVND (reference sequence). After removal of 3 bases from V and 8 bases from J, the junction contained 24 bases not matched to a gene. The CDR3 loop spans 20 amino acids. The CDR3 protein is CASSIQETGVVLDEFDEQFF. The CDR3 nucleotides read TGTGCCAGTAGTATCCAAGAGACAGGGGTTGTCCTCGATGAGTTTGATGAGCAGTTCTTC. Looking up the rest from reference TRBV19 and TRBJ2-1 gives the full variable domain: DGGITQSPKYLFRKEGQNVTLSCEQNLNHDAMYWYRQDPGQGLRLIYYSQIVNDFQKGDIAEGYSVSREKKESFPLTVTSAQKNPTAFYLCASSIQETGVVLDEFDEQFFGPGTRLTVL.

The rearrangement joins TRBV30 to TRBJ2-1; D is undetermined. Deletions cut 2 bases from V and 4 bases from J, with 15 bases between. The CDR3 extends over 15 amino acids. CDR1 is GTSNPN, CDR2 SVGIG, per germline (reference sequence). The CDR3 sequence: CAWSRISTNYNEQFF. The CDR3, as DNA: TGTGCCTGGAGTCGTATCTCCACTAATTACAATGAGCAGTTCTTC. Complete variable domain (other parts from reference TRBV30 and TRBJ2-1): SQTIHQWPATLVQPVGSPLSLECTVEGTSNPNLYWYRQAAGRGLQLLFYSVGIGQISSEVPQNLSASRPQDRQFILSSKKLLLSDSGFYLCAWSRISTNYNEQFFGPGTRLTVL.

CDR3 in amino acids: CASSFTSGGADTQYF. The DNA for the CDR3 is TGTGCCAGCAGTTTTACTAGCGGGGGAGCAGATACGCAGTATTTT. The chain is built from TRBV6-4 and TRBJ2-3, with TRBD2 matching over 11 bases. Trimming cost V 5 bases and J 4 bases; bases outside gene matches: 5. In germline, CDR1 is MRHNA, CDR2 SNTAGT. The CDR3 runs 15 residues.

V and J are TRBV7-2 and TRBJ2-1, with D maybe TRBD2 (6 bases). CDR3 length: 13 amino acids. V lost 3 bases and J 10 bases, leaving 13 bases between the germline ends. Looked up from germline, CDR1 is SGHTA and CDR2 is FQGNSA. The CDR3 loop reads CASSFDRSGEQFF. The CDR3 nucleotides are TGTGCCAGCAGCTTCGATCGGAGCGGGGAGCAGTTCTTC.

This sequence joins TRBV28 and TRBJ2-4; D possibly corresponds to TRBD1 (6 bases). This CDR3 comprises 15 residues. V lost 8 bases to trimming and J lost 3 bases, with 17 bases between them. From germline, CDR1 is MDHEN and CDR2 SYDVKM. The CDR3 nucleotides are TGTGCCAGCGGCCGGGACACCAGAGTCAAAAACATTCAGTACTTC. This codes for CASGRDTRVKNIQYF.

This CDR3 is CASRDGLAGVNEQYF. CDR3 coding DNA: TGTGCCAGCAGGGATGGACTAGCGGGAGTCAACGAGCAGTACTTC. The rearrangement joins TRBV2 to TRBJ2-7, with 13 bases matching TRBD2. The length of the CDR3 is 15 residues. The V segment lost 6 bases and the J segment 5 bases; nucleotides outside the gene matches: 7. Germline lookup yields CDR1 SNHLY and CDR2 FYNNEI.

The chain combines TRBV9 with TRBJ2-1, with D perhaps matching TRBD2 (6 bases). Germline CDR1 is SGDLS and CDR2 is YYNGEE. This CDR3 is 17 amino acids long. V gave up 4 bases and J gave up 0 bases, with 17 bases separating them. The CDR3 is CASSRGTATSSYNEQFF. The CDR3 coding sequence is TGTGCCAGCAGCCGGGGGACGGCCACGAGCTCCTACAATGAGCAGTTCTTC.

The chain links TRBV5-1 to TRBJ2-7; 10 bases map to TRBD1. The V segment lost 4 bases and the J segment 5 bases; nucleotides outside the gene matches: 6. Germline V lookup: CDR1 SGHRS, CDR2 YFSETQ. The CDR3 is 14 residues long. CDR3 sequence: CASSPWDRGNEQYF. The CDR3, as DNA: TGCGCCAGCAGCCCGTGGGACAGGGGTAACGAGCAGTACTTC.

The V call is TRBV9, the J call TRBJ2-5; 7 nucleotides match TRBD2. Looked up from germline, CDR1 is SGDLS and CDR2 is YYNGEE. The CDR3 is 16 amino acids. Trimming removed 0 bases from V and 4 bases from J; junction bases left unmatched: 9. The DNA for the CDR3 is TGTGCCAGCAGCGTAGCCGCCAGCGGGATGGCAGAGACCCAGTACTTC. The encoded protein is CASSVAASGMAETQYF.

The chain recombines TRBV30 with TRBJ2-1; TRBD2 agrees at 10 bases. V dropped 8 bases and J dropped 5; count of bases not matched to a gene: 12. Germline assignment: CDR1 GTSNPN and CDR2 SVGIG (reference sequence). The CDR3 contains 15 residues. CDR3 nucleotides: TGTGCCGGGATTAGCGGGAGGTACCTCAACAATGAGCAGTTCTTC. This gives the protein CAGISGRYLNNEQFF.

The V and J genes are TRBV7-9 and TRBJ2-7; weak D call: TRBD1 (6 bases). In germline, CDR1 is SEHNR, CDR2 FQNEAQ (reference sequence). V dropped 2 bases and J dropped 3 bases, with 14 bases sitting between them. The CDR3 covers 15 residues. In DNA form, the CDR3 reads TGTGCCAGCAGCTTAACCATGGGGGCGAACTACGAGCAGTACGTC. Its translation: CASSLTMGANYEQYV.

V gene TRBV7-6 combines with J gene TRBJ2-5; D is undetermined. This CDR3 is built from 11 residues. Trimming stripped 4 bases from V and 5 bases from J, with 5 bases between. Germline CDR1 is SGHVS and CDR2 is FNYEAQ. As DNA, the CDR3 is TGTGCCAGCAGCTCCGGGGAGACCCAGTACTTC. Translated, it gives CASSSGETQYF.

The CDR3 sequence is CASRGPAGEAKNIQYF. CDR3 in DNA: TGTGCCAGCAGAGGGCCAGCGGGGGAAGCCAAAAACATTCAGTACTTC. The chain is built from TRBV2 and TRBJ2-4, with TRBD2 matching 8 bases. Trimming cost V 6 bases and J 0 bases; bases outside gene matches: 7. The CDR3 is 16 amino acids. The germline CDR1 and CDR2 sequences are SNHLY and FYNNEI.

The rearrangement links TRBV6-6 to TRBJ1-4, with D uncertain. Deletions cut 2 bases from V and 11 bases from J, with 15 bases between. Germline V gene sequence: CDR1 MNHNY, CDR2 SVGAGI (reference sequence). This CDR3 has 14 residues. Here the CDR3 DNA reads TGTGCCAGCAGTTACGGCGTAGGGAGGGAGAAACTGTTTTTT. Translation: CASSYGVGREKLFF.

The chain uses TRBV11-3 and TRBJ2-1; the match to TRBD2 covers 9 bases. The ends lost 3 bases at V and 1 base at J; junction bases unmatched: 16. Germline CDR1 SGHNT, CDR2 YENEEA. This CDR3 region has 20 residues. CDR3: CASSFRGPGLAGKSYNEQFF. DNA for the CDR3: TGTGCCAGCAGCTTCCGAGGCCCCGGGCTAGCGGGGAAGTCCTACAATGAGCAGTTCTTC.

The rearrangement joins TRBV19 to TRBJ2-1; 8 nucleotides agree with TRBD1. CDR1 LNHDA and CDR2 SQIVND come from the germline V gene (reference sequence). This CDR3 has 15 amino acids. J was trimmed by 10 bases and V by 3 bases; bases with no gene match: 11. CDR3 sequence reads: CASSIGQGALDEQFF. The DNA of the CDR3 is TGTGCCAGTAGTATCGGTCAGGGGGCCCTGGACGAGCAGTTCTTC.

The CDR3 region has the DNA TGTGCCAGCCAACAGGGGCGGTTTCAGCCCCAGCATTTT. As protein: CASQQGRFQPQHF. The chain joins TRBV6-5 to TRBJ1-5, with TRBD1 matching 7 bases. Germline V lookup: CDR1 MNHEY, CDR2 SVGAGI. The J segment lost 6 bases and the V segment lost 8 bases, leaving 7 bases of the junction unmatched. CDR3 length: 13 residues.

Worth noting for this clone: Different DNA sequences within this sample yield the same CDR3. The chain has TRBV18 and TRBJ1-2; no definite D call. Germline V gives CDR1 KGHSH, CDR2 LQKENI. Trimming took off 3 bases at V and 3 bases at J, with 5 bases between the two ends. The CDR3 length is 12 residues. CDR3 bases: TGTGCCAGCTCACCGAGGGACTATGGCTACACCTTC. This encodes CASSPRDYGYTF.

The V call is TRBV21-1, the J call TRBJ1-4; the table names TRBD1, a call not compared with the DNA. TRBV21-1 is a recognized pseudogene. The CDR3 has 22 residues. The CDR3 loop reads CASSKSIVNGCGTAATNEKLFF. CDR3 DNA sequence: TGTGCCAGCAGCAAATCAATCGTAAATGGTTGCGGGACAGCTGCAACTAATGAAAAACTGTTTTTT.

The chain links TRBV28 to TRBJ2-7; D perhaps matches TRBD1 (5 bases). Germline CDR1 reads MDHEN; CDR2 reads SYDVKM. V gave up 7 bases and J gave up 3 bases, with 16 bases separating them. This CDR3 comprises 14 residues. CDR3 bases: TGTGCCAGCAATAGGGGTTTGATTTTCTACGAGCAGTACTTC. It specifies CASNRGLIFYEQYF.

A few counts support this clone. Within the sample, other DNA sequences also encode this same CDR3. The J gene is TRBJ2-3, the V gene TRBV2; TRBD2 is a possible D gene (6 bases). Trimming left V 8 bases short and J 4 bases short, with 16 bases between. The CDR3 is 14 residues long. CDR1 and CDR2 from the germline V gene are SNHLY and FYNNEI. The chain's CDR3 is CASEEGGVADTQYF. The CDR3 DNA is TGTGCCAGCGAGGAGGGAGGAGTGGCAGATACGCAGTATTTT.

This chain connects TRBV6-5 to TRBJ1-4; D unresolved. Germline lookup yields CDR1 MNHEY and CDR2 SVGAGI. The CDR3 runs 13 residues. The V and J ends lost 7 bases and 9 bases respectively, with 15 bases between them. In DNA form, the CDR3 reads TGTGCCAGCACGCCGGGAGGATTCCAAAAACTGTTTTTT. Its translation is CASTPGGFQKLFF.